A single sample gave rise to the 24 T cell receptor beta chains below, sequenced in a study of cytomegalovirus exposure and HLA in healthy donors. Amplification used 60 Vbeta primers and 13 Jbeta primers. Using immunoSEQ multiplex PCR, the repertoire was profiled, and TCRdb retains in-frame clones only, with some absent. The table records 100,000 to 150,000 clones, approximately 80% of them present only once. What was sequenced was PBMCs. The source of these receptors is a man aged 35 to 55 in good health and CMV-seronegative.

CDR3 bases: TGTGCCAGCAGCTTGGATCGAGCGGGAGAAGGCGAGCAGTACTTC. Its translation: CASSLDRAGEGEQYF. This chain links TRBV5-4 with TRBJ2-7; 8 nucleotides line up with TRBD2. CDR3 length: 15 residues. V dropped 0 bases and J dropped 6; count of bases not matched to a gene: 8. Germline V gene data show CDR1 as SGHNT and CDR2 as YYREEE (reference sequence).

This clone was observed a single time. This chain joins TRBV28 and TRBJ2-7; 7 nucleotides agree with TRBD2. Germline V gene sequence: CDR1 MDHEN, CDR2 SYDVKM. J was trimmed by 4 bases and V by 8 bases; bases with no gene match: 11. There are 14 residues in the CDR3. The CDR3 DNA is TGTGCCAGCCGTGGGGCTAGCGGTTCGTACGAGCAGTACTTC. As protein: CASRGASGSYEQYF.

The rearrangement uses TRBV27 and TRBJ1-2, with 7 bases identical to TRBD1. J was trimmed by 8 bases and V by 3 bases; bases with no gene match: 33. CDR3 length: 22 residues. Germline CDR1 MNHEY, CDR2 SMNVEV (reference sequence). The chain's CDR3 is CASSFRGQWTVGTSIPMPGYTF. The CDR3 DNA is TGTGCCAGCAGTTTCCGGGGACAGTGGACAGTTGGCACTAGTATCCCAATGCCGGGCTACACCTTC.

The DNA for the CDR3 is TGTGCCAGCGCCCCCGGGGTAGATAATTCACCCCTCCACTTT. This translates into CASAPGVDNSPLHF. The V call is TRBV7-2, the J call TRBJ1-6, with D unclear. The CDR3 covers 14 residues. V was clipped by 8 bases and J by 5 bases, with 13 bases between them. Germline V gene data show CDR1 as SGHTA and CDR2 as FQGNSA.

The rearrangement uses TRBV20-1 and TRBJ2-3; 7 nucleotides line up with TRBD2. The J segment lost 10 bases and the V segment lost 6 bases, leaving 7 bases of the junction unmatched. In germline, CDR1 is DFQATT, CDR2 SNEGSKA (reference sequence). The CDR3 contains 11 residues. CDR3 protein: CSAGRAGAQYF. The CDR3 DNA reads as TGCAGTGCGGGTCGGGCGGGAGCGCAGTATTTT.

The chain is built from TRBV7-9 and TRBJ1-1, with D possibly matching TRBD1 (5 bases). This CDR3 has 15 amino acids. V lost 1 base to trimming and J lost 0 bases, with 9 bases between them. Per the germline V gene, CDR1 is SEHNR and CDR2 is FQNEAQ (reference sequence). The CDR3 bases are TGTGCCAGCAGCTTAGAAGGGACTGTGAACACTGAAGCTTTCTTT. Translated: CASSLEGTVNTEAFF.

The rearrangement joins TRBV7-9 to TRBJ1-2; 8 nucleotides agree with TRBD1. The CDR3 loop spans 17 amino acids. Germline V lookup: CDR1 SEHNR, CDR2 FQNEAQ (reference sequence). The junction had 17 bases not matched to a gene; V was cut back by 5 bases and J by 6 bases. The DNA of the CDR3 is TGTGCCAGCAGCCCCTACACCAAGACAGGGGACTATGATGGCTACACCTTC. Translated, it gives CASSPYTKTGDYDGYTF.

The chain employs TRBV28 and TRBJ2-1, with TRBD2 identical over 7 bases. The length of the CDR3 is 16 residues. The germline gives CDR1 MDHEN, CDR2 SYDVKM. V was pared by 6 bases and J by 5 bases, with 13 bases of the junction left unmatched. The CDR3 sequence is CASRARERDYDNEQFF. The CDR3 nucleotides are TGTGCCAGCAGAGCCCGAGAACGGGACTACGACAATGAGCAGTTCTTC.

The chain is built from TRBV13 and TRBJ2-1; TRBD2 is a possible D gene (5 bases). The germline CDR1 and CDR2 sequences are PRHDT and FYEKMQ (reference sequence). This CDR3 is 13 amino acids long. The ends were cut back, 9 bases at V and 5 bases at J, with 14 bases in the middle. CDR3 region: CASLARPNNEQFF. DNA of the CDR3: TGTGCCAGTCTAGCCCGTCCCAACAATGAGCAGTTCTTC.

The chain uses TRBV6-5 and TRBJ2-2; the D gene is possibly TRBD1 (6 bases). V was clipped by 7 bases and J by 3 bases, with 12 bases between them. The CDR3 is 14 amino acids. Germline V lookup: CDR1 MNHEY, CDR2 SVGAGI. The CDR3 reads CASKPGHDTGELFF. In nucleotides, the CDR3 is TGTGCCAGCAAACCGGGACACGACACCGGGGAGCTGTTTTTT.

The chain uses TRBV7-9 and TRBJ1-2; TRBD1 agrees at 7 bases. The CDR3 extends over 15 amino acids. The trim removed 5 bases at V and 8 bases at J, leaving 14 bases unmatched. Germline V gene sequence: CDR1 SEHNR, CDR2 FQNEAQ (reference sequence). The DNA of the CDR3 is TGTGCCAGCAGCCCCGCGGAGGGGGCTTACGAGGGCTACACCTTC. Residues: CASSPAEGAYEGYTF.

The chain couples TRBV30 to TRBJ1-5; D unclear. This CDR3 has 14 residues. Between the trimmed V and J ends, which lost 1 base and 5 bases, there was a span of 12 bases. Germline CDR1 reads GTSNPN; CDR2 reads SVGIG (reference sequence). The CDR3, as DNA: TGTGCCTGGAGTGCCCGTAGCGCCTATCAGCCCCAGCATTTT. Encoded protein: CAWSARSAYQPQHF.

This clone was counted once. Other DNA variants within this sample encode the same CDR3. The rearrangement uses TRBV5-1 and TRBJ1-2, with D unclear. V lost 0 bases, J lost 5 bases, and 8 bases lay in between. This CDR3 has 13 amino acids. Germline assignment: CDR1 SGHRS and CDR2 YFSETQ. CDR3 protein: CASSLAGDYGYTF. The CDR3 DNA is TGCGCCAGCAGCTTGGCCGGAGATTATGGCTACACCTTC. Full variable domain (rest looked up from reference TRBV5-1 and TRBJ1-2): KAGVTQTPRYLIKTRGQQVTLSCSPISGHRSVSWYQQTPGQGLQFLFEYFSETQRNKGNFPGRFSGRQFSNSRSEMNVSTLELGDSALYLCASSLAGDYGYTFGSGTRLTVV.

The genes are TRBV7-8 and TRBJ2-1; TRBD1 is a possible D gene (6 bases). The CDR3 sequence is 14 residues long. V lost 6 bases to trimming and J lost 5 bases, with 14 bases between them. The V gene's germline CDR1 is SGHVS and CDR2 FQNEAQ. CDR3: CASSPGQTHNEQFF. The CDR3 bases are TGTGCCAGCAGTCCCGGACAGACCCACAATGAGCAGTTCTTC.

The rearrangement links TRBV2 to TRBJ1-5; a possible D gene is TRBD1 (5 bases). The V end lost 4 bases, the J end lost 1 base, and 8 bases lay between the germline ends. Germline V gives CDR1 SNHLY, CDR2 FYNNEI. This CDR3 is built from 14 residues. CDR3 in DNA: TGTGCCAGCAGTGGAAGACAGAGCAATCAGCCCCAGCATTTT. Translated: CASSGRQSNQPQHF.

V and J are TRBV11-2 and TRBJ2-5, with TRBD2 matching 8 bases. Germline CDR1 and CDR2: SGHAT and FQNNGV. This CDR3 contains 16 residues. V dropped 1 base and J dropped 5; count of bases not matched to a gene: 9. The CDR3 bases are TGTGCCAGCAGCTTAGGGGGTAGCGGGATGGGTGAGACCCAGTACTTC. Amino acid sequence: CASSLGGSGMGETQYF.

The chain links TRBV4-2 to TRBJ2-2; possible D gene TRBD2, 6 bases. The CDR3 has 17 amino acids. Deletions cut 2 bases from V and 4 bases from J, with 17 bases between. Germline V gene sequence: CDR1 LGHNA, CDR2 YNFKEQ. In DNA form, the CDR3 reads TGTGCCAGCAGCCAACCCCTGAGGAGGGGATCCACCGGGGAGCTGTTTTTT. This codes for CASSQPLRRGSTGELFF.

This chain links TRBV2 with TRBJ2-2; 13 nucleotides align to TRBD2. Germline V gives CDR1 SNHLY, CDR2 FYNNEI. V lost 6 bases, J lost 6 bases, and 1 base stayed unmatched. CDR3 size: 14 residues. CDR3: CASRTSGRSGELFF. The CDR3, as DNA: TGTGCCAGCAGGACTAGCGGGAGGTCCGGGGAGCTGTTTTTT.

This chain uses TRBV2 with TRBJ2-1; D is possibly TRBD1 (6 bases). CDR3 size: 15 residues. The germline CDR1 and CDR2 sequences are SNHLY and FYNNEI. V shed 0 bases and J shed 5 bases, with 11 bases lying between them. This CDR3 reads CASSEAGTPNNEQFF. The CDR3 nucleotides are TGTGCCAGCAGTGAAGCAGGGACACCCAACAATGAGCAGTTCTTC.

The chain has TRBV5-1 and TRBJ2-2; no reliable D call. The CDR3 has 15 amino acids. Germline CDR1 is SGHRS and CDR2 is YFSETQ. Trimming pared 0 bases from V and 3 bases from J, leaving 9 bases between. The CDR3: CASSLVGLYTGELFF. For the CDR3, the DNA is TGCGCCAGCAGCTTGGTTGGTCTATACACCGGGGAGCTGTTTTTT.

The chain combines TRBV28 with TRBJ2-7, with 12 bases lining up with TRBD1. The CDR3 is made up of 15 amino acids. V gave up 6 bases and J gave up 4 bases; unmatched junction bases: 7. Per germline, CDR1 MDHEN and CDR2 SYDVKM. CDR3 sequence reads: CASRPGTGGRYEQYF. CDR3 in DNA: TGTGCCAGCAGACCCGGGACAGGGGGCCGGTACGAGCAGTACTTC.

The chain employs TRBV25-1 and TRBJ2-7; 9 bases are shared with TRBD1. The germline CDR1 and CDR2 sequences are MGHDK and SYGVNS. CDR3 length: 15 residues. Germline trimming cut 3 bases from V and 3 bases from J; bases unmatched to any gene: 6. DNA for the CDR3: TGTGCCAGCAGTGACCCCGGACAGGGGAACTACGAGCAGTACTTC. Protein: CASSDPGQGNYEQYF.

The CDR3, as DNA: TGTGCCAGCAGCCCGGACAGAAACTCTGGAAACACCATATATTTT. Its protein product is CASSPDRNSGNTIYF. V gene TRBV11-1 combines with J gene TRBJ1-3; D might be TRBD1 (6 bases). The germline V and J ends were trimmed by 5 bases and 0 bases, with 11 bases remaining between them. The germline V gene has CDR1 SGHAT and CDR2 FQDESV (reference sequence). This CDR3 is 15 amino acids long.

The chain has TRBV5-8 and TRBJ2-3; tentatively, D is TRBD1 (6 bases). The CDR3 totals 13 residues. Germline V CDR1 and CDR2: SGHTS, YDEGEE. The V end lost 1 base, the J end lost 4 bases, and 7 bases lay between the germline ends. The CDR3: CASSLTGPDTQYF. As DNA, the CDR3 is TGTGCCAGCAGCTTGACAGGGCCAGATACGCAGTATTTT.